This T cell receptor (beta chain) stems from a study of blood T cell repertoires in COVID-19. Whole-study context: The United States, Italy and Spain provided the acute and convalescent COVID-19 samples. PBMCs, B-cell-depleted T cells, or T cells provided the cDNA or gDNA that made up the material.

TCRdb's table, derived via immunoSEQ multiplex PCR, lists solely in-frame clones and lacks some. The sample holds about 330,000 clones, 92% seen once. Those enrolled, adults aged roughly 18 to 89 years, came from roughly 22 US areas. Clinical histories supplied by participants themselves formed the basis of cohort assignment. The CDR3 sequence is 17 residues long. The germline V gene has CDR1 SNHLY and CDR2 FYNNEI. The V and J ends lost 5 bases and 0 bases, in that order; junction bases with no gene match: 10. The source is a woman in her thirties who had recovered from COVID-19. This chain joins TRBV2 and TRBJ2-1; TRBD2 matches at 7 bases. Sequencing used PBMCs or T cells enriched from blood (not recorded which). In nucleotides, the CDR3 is TGTGCCAGCAGTCATAGACTAGCCCGACGCTCCTACAATGAGCAGTTCTTC. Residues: CASSHRLARRSYNEQFF.